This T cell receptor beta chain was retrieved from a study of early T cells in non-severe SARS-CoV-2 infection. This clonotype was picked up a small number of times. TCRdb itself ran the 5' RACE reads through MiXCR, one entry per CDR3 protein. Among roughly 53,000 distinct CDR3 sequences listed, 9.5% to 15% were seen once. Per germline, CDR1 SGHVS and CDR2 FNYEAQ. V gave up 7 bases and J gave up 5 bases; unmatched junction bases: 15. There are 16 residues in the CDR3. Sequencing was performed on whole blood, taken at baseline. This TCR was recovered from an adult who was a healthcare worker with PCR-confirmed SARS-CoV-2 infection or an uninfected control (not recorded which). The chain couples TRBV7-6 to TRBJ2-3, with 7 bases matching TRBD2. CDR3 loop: CASTPAGREIGDTQYF. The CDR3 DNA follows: TGTGCCAGCACCCCCGCGGGGCGGGAGATCGGAGATACGCAGTATTTT.